This TCR beta chain was obtained from a study of T cells in Graves' hyperthyroidism and ophthalmopathy. Trimming pared 6 bases from V and 2 bases from J, leaving 17 bases between. The germline V gene has CDR1 SGHVS and CDR2 FQNEAQ. The CDR3 has 16 residues. Regarding the study as a whole: Blood shared most expanded thyroid clonotypes above 0.001. Ophthalmopathy onset followed model prediction by a median around six months.

This clonotype was recorded at least ten times. The antigen is undetermined. Graves' hyperthyroidism was deemed stable absent ophthalmopathy progression within 18 months. TCR beta CDR3 regions were amplified from RNA transcripts. The TCR CDR3 was amplified in a first-round RT-PCR using the HTBI primer set. A single record per CDR3 protein comes from TCRdb applying MiXCR to the multiplex PCR reads. The sample contains about 320,000 distinct CDR3 sequences, approximately 15% of which appear only once. The chain has TRBV7-8 and TRBJ2-1; D could derive from TRBD1 or TRBD2 (5 bases each). This clonotype was obtained from a man aged 30-40 years with Graves' hyperthyroidism. The sequencing sample was made of blood. CDR3 region: CASRKTRDGAYNEQFF. The CDR3 nucleotides read TGTGCCAGCAGGAAAACCAGGGACGGGGCCTACAATGAGCAGTTCTTC.